The 15 T cell receptor beta chains given below trace back to one sample, sequenced in a study of blood T cells in healthy people across ages. It was with a sample-barcoded 5' primer and a J-beta primer mix that a second PCR of roughly 7 to 11 cycles was run. TCRdb analysed the 5' RACE reads with MiXCR anew, one entry per CDR3 protein. The sample includes hundreds of thousands of distinct CDR3 sequences, 20% to 25% seen only once; the top ten take about 20%. Sequencing used blood. The origin of the receptors is a man aged 70 or older in good health.

The V gene is TRBV6-1, the J gene TRBJ2-1; weak D call: TRBD1 (5 bases). The J call could be wrong; TRBJ2-7 is a better fit for the DNA end. The CDR3 extends over 14 amino acids. Per the germline V gene, CDR1 is MNHNS and CDR2 is SASEGT. In DNA, the CDR3 is TGTGCCAGCAGTGAGGGGCCTACCGGGTACGAGCAGTACGTC. Translated, it gives CASSEGPTGYEQYV.

The chain is built from TRBV5-6 and TRBJ1-2; perhaps TRBD1 as D (5 bases). The V gene lost 3 bases and the J gene lost 8 bases, with 20 bases spanning the gap. The CDR3 is 15 amino acids. The V gene's germline CDR1 is SGHDT and CDR2 YYEEEE. The CDR3 DNA sequence: TGTGCCAGCAGCTCCCGAGGGAGAAGGGGATCCGGCTACACCTTC. Residues: CASSSRGRRGSGYTF.

In its sample, this clonotype was seen a few times. The chain links TRBV9 to TRBJ1-4; 9 nucleotides align to TRBD1. The CDR3 contains 16 residues. Germline values: CDR1 SGDLS, CDR2 YYNGEE. V shed 0 bases, J shed 5 bases, and the junction held 5 bases outside the gene matches. CDR3 loop: CASSVERGQGNEKLFF. The DNA for the CDR3 is TGTGCCAGCAGCGTAGAGAGGGGACAGGGAAATGAAAAACTGTTTTTT. Full variable domain (remainder filled in from reference TRBV9 and TRBJ1-4): DSGVTQTPKHLITATGQRVTLRCSPRSGDLSVYWYQQSLDQGLQFLIQYYNGEERAKGNILERFSAQQFPDLHSELNLSSLELGDSALYFCASSVERGQGNEKLFFGSGTQLSVL.

This clonotype occurred many times. V usage is TRBV29-1 and J usage is TRBJ2-7; 7 bases align to TRBD2. Trimming cost V 6 bases and J 0 bases; bases outside gene matches: 14. The CDR3 extends over 16 amino acids. The germline V gene encodes CDR1 SQVTM and CDR2 ANQGSEA. The CDR3, as DNA: TGCAGCGTAGCGGGGTTAGTCTGGGCTAGCTCCTACGAGCAGTACGTC. This codes for CSVAGLVWASSYEQYV.

On this clonotype: An end of the junction does not agree with germline; a read error may underlie this. V gene TRBV12-3 or TRBV12-4 combines with J gene TRBJ1-4; 11 bases are shared with TRBD1. CDR3 length: 14 residues. Here the CDR3 reads CASSWTGGGEKLVF. The CDR3 nucleotides read TGTGCCAGCAGCTGGACAGGGGGCGGTGAAAAACTGGTTTTT.

Only a few counts were recorded for this clonotype. CDR3 protein: CASSFYQGNQPQHF. In nucleotides, the CDR3 is TGTGCCAGCAGCTTTTACCAGGGGAATCAGCCCCAGCATTTT. The rearrangement joins TRBV7-2 to TRBJ1-5; D possibly corresponds to TRBD1 (6 bases). The CDR3 has 14 residues. Germline V gene sequence: CDR1 SGHTA, CDR2 FQGNSA. V lost 3 bases and J 4 bases, leaving 10 bases between the germline ends.

This clonotype was detected a few times. V usage is TRBV7-8 and J usage is TRBJ2-4; possibly TRBD1 or TRBD2 for D (5 bases each). From germline, CDR1 is SGHVS and CDR2 FQNEAQ. With 5 bases removed from V and 0 bases from J, the gap between germline ends came to 14 bases. The CDR3 length is 16 residues. The CDR3 bases are TGTGCCAGCAGCGCCCGGGGACCCTTAGCCAAAAACATTCAGTACTTC. Translation gives CASSARGPLAKNIQYF.

This clonotype was detected ten times or more. The V and J genes are TRBV11-2 and TRBJ1-1; D possibly corresponds to TRBD1 (6 bases). Germline V gene lookup returns CDR1 SGHAT and CDR2 FQNNGV. The V gene lost 6 bases and the J gene lost 5 bases, with 22 bases spanning the gap. The CDR3 is 16 residues long. The CDR3: CASSRTGGALDTEAFF. As DNA, the CDR3 is TGTGCCAGCAGTCGAACGGGGGGGGCTCTTGATACTGAAGCTTTCTTT. Filled out from reference TRBV11-2 and TRBJ1-1, the complete variable domain reads EAGVAQSPRYKIIEKRQSVAFWCNPISGHATLYWYQQILGQGPKLLIQFQNNGVVDDSQLPKDRFSAERLKGVDSTLKIQPAKLEDSAVYLCASSRTGGALDTEAFFGQGTRLTVV.

The V call is TRBV6-5, the J call TRBJ1-1, with D perhaps TRBD1 (5 bases). Per germline, CDR1 MNHEY and CDR2 SVGAGI. The V gene lost 0 bases and the J gene lost 6 bases, with 17 bases spanning the gap. The CDR3 extends over 16 amino acids. In nucleotides, the CDR3 is TGTGCCAGCAGTTACTCGATAAGGCAGGGATGGGCTGAAGCTTTCTTT. It translates to CASSYSIRQGWAEAFF.

This clonotype has just one count. CDR3 bases: TGTGCCAGCAATTCCGGCAGTGTCCGAACAGATACGCAGTATTTT. It encodes CASNSGSVRTDTQYF. This chain links TRBV12-3 or TRBV12-4 with TRBJ2-3; D unresolved. V dropped 7 bases and J dropped 3 bases, with 17 bases sitting between them. The CDR3 consists of 15 residues.

The chain carries TRBV20-1 and TRBJ1-4, with 7 bases aligning to TRBD1. Germline V gene lookup returns CDR1 DFQATT and CDR2 SNEGSKA (reference sequence). V shed 6 bases and J 8 bases; nucleotides not matched to a gene: 15. There are 15 residues in the CDR3. In nucleotides, the CDR3 is TGCAGTGCCCAGCGACAGGGAGTCTTTTTAGAAAAACTGTTTTTT. This gives the protein CSAQRQGVFLEKLFF.

CDR3 sequence (DNA): TGCGCCAGCAGCTTGGCTGGGCGGGGGCGTTCCAATGAGCAGTTCTTC. Residues: CASSLAGRGRSNEQFF. The gene calls are TRBV5-1 and TRBJ2-1; maybe TRBD2 (7 bases). CDR1 is SGHRS and CDR2 is YFSETQ in the germline V gene. The CDR3 consists of 16 residues. Trimming shortened V by 0 bases and J by 6 bases, and 16 bases separated the two germline ends. Using reference TRBV5-1 and TRBJ2-1 for the parts outside the CDR3, the full variable domain is KAGVTQTPRYLIKTRGQQVTLSCSPISGHRSVSWYQQTPGQGLQFLFEYFSETQRNKGNFPGRFSGRQFSNSRSEMNVSTLELGDSALYLCASSLAGRGRSNEQFFGPGTRLTVL.

V is TRBV28 and J is TRBJ2-7; 13 bases align to TRBD2. Trimming took 2 bases from V and 5 from J; bases not matched to a gene: 6. The CDR3 is made up of 16 amino acids. Germline V gives CDR1 MDHEN, CDR2 SYDVKM. CDR3: CASSLTSGGAIHEQYF. The CDR3, as DNA: TGTGCCAGCAGTTTAACTAGCGGGGGGGCTATCCACGAGCAGTACTTC.

The chain employs TRBV11-2 and TRBJ2-3, with 8 bases matching TRBD2. After removal of 5 bases from V and 2 bases from J, the junction contained 9 bases not matched to a gene. The germline V gene has CDR1 SGHAT and CDR2 FQNNGV. This CDR3 has 16 residues. The CDR3 nucleotides read TGTGCCAGCAGCCCCTTGGAGCGGGGGCCCACAGATACGCAGTATTTT. Protein product: CASSPLERGPTDTQYF.

Written as DNA, the CDR3 is TGTGCCAGCAGTTCACCCTTTGGACAGGGGGGGTCCTACAATGAGCAGTTCTTC. Its protein is CASSSPFGQGGSYNEQFF. J is TRBJ2-1 and V is TRBV28; 10 nucleotides align to TRBD1. CDR1 is MDHEN, CDR2 SYDVKM, per germline. V was clipped by 4 bases and J by 1 base; unmatched bases: 10. The CDR3 consists of 18 residues. The variable domain in full, completed from reference TRBV28 and TRBJ2-1, reads DVKVTQSSRYLVKRTGEKVFLECVQDMDHENMFWYRQDPGLGLRLIYFSYDVKMKEKGDIPEGYSVSREKKERFSLILESASTNQTSMYLCASSSPFGQGGSYNEQFFGPGTRLTVL.